The sequence of this T cell receptor (beta chain) was determined in a study of OX40 agonist ivuxolimab in advanced cancers. Looking at the study overall: Ivuxolimab, which is an agonistic anti-OX40 (CD134) antibody, was administered to the patients.

The repertoire was sequenced with immunoSEQ multiplex PCR; TCRdb's copy has only in-frame clones and lacks some. The sample has about 53,000 clones, 85% to 90% seen once. CDR1 is KGHSH and CDR2 is LQKENI in the germline V gene. The CDR3 is made up of 14 amino acids. V lost 2 bases to trimming and J lost 4 bases, with 9 bases between them. The chain combines TRBV18 with TRBJ1-5, with D possibly matching TRBD1 (5 bases). The sequence was obtained from an adult with an advanced solid tumor such as melanoma, head and neck, liver or kidney cancer. The sequencing here drew on CD4+ or CD8+ T cells sorted from blood, taken in a trial of the OX40 agonist ivuxolimab. CDR3 coding DNA: TGTGCCAGCTCACCATCAGGGATGAATCAGCCCCAGCATTTT. This encodes CASSPSGMNQPQHF.